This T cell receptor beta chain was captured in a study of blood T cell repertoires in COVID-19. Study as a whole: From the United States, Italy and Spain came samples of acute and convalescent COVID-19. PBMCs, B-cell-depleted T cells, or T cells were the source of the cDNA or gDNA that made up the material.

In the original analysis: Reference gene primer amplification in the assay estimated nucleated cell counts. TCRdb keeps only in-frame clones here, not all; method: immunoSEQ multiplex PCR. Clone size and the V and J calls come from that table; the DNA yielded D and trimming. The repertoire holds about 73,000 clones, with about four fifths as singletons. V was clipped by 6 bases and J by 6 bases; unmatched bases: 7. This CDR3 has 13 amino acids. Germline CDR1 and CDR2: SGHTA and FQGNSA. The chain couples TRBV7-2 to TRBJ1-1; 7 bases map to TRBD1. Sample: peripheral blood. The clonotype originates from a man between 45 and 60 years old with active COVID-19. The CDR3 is CASRNRQGPEAFF. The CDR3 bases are TGTGCCAGCAGAAATAGACAGGGTCCTGAAGCTTTCTTT.